The 11 T cell receptor beta chains below were found in one sample sequenced in a study of T cell changes during pregnancy in multiple sclerosis. Clones were sequenced by immunoSEQ multiplex PCR, and TCRdb holds only the in-frame ones, with some missing. The profile shows 35,000 to 50,000 clones, 80% to 90% of them singletons. Source: CD4+ T cells from peripheral blood mononuclear cells, taken after pregnancy. These TCRs come from a female donor with multiple sclerosis, enrolled in a pregnancy study.

The chain has TRBV20-1 and TRBJ2-1; TRBD2 is a possible D gene (5 bases). The CDR3 extends over 11 amino acids. Germline V gives CDR1 DFQATT, CDR2 SNEGSKA (reference sequence). Trimming removed 5 bases at V and 5 bases at J, with 7 bases between. DNA of the CDR3: TGCAGTGCTTTCGGGGACAATGAGCAGTTCTTC. Its translation is CSAFGDNEQFF.

V usage is TRBV27 and J usage is TRBJ2-3; the match to TRBD1 covers 11 bases. Per the germline V gene, CDR1 is MNHEY and CDR2 is SMNVEV (reference sequence). The V gene end was trimmed by 5 bases and the J gene end by 6 bases; junction bases not matched to a gene: 13. The CDR3 is made up of 17 amino acids. The CDR3 nucleotides are TGTGCCAGCAGTCCATCACTAGGGGACAGGGGGGTGGATACGCAGTATTTT. Amino acids: CASSPSLGDRGVDTQYF.

The CDR3 protein is CASSQEGGVRTEAFF. The DNA for the CDR3 is TGCGCCAGCAGCCAAGAGGGGGGTGTAAGGACTGAAGCTTTCTTT. This chain connects TRBV4-1 to TRBJ1-1; a weak D match, TRBD1 (5 bases). Germline lookup yields CDR1 MGHRA and CDR2 YSYEKL. The CDR3 consists of 15 residues. The V gene lost 0 bases and the J gene lost 5 bases, with 13 bases spanning the gap.

V usage is TRBV19 and J usage is TRBJ2-7, with 10 nucleotides matching TRBD1. Germline V gene lookup returns CDR1 LNHDA and CDR2 SQIVND (reference sequence). J gave up 3 bases and V 3 bases, and 8 bases lay outside the gene matches. There are 16 residues in the CDR3. CDR3 in amino acids: CASSIIRTGGGYEQYF. In DNA, the CDR3 is TGTGCCAGTAGTATTATAAGGACAGGGGGTGGCTACGAGCAGTACTTC.

The chain links TRBV25-1 to TRBJ2-5, with TRBD2 identical over 11 bases. V lost 1 base to trimming and J lost 4 bases; unmatched junction nucleotides: 5. CDR1 is MGHDK, CDR2 SYGVNS, per germline. The CDR3 spans 16 residues. In nucleotides, the CDR3 is TGTGCCAGCAGTGAATCCCTAGCGGGAGGAGGAGAGACCCAGTACTTC. Its protein is CASSESLAGGGETQYF.

The rearrangement joins TRBV5-1 to TRBJ2-5, with D tentatively TRBD1 (6 bases). The CDR3 covers 14 residues. CDR1 SGHRS and CDR2 YFSETQ come from the germline V gene. The V end was cut by 0 bases, the J end by 1 base, with 7 bases between. CDR3 loop: CASSLGTVQETQYF. CDR3 bases: TGCGCCAGCAGCTTGGGGACAGTCCAAGAGACCCAGTACTTC.

This clone was recorded once. The chain joins TRBV2 to TRBJ1-5; no clear D gene. The CDR3 totals 14 residues. V lost 2 bases and J 1 base, leaving 6 bases between the germline ends. Germline V gene data show CDR1 as SNHLY and CDR2 as FYNNEI. CDR3 sequence (DNA): TGTGCCAGCAGTGAAACGAGAAGCAATCAGCCCCAGCATTTT. As protein: CASSETRSNQPQHF. The full variable domain, in which reference TRBV2 and TRBJ1-5 provide the parts outside the CDR3, is EPEVTQTPSHQVTQMGQEVILRCVPISNHLYFYWYRQILGQKVEFLVSFYNNEISEKSEIFDDQFSVERPDGSNFTLKIRSTKLEDSAMYFCASSETRSNQPQHFGDGTRLSIL.

The chain recombines TRBV1 with TRBJ2-1; the DNA was not compared with TRBD1, the D call given in the table. TRBV1 is a pseudogene segment. The CDR3 is 16 amino acids. CDR3 sequence reads: CTSTIRGRGTVGEQFF. CDR3 DNA sequence: TGCACCAGCACCATCAGGGGCAGGGGCACTGTTGGTGAGCAGTTCTTC.

This clone was observed a single time. The gene calls are TRBV7-9 and TRBJ2-7, with 7 bases lining up with TRBD1. The V segment lost 5 bases and the J segment 2 bases; nucleotides outside the gene matches: 6. Germline-derived CDR1 and CDR2 are SEHNR and FQNEAQ (reference sequence). The CDR3 consists of 14 residues. Written as DNA, the CDR3 is TGTGCCAGCAGCCCACCGGGACAGCCCTACGAGCAGTACTTC. It codes for CASSPPGQPYEQYF.

The chain links TRBV9 to TRBJ2-3; TRBD2 matches at 13 bases. This CDR3 spans 19 amino acids. In germline, CDR1 is SGDLS, CDR2 YYNGEE. V was pared by 4 bases and J by 3 bases, with 14 bases of the junction left unmatched. The CDR3 bases are TGTGCCAGCAGCCCTCAAGTGGGGACTAGCGGGAAAGGGACAGATACGCAGTATTTT. This gives the protein CASSPQVGTSGKGTDTQYF. The whole variable domain, remainder taken from reference TRBV9 and TRBJ2-3, is DSGVTQTPKHLITATGQRVTLRCSPRSGDLSVYWYQQSLDQGLQFLIQYYNGEERAKGNILERFSAQQFPDLHSELNLSSLELGDSALYFCASSPQVGTSGKGTDTQYFGPGTRLTVL.

The chain uses TRBV5-1 and TRBJ1-1; 10 bases are a match to TRBD1. The CDR3 is 14 amino acids. Unmatched junction bases numbered 2, after V lost 2 bases and J lost 4 bases. Germline CDR1 SGHRS, CDR2 YFSETQ. The CDR3 region has the DNA TGCGCCAGCAGCTTCGGACAGGGGGTCACTGAAGCTTTCTTT. Its protein is CASSFGQGVTEAFF.